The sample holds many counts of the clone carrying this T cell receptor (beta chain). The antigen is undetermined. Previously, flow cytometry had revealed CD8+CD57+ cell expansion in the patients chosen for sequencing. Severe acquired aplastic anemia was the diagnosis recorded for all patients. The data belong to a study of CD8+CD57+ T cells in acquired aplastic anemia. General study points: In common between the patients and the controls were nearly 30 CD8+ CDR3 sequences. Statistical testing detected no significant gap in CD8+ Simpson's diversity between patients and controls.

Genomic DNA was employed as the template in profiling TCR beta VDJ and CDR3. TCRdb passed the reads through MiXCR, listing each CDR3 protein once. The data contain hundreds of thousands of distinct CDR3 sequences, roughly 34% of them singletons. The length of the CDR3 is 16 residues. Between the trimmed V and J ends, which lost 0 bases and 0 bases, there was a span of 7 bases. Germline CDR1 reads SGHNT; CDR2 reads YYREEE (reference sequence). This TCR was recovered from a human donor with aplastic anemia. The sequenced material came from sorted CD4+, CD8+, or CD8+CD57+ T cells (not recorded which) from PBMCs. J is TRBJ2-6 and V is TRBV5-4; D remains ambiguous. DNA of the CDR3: TGTGCCAGCAGCTTGGGGGCTGGCTCTGGGGCCAACGTCCTGACTTTC. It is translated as CASSLGAGSGANVLTF.